The entry below gives a single T cell receptor beta chain sequence along with its context. This entry belongs to a study of T cells in Graves' hyperthyroidism and ophthalmopathy. This CDR3 has 13 residues. Germline V CDR1 and CDR2: MGHRA, YSYEKL. Between the trimmed V and J ends, which lost 1 base and 6 bases, there was a span of 8 bases. Amplified regions were TCR beta CDR3 sequences from RNA transcripts. The HTBI primer set served for first-round RT-PCR of the TCR CDR3. TCRdb ran MiXCR on the multiplex PCR reads and lists one entry per CDR3 protein. The table shows hundreds of thousands of distinct CDR3 sequences, with less than 25% occurring only once.

V and J are TRBV4-1 and TRBJ2-3; perhaps TRBD2 as D (6 bases). Material for sequencing was blood. The sequence was collected from a woman in her 70s with Graves' ophthalmopathy. The CDR3 bases are TGCGCCAGCAGCCAAGCGGGAGTGGATACGCAGTATTTT. Translation gives CASSQAGVDTQYF.